This TCR beta chain comes out of a study of response to subunit inactivated influenza vaccine. This CDR3 spans 15 amino acids. The germline V and J ends were trimmed by 7 bases and 2 bases, with 20 bases remaining between them. Germline CDR1 is SQVTM and CDR2 is ANQGSEA. TCRdb used MiXCR to reprocess the RT-PCR reads, holding one entry per CDR3 protein. The repertoire holds roughly 700,000 distinct CDR3 sequences, about 15% seen once, with roughly 6.4% in the top ten. This clonotype was counted a few times. The antigen remains undetermined. General study results and limits: There was a suggestion from the authors that each seasonal influenza vaccination recruits few new T cells.

The genes are TRBV29-1 and TRBJ2-5; D is possibly TRBD2 (6 bases). The sequence was collected from a man aged 50-59 years who received an inactivated influenza vaccine. Sequences were derived from PBMCs from blood, sampled 14 to 15 days before vaccination. The CDR3 is CSAPGVGEAQETQYF. For the CDR3, the DNA is TGCAGCGCTCCCGGCGTGGGGGAGGCGCAAGAGACCCAGTACTTC.